The entry below gives a single T cell receptor beta chain sequence along with its context. Its target is unknown. The record originates from a study of T cell responses to AZD1222 COVID-19 vaccine. For the study at large: Combined were second doses at about 4 or about 12 weeks. Study-wide results and limits: Spike-wide vaccine-associated CD4 TCRs dominated at 160-218 and 743-854.

The repertoire was sequenced with immunoSEQ multiplex PCR; TCRdb's copy has only in-frame clones and lacks some. Of about 130,000 clones in the sample, 86% are singletons; the top ten hold more than 20%. The source was peripheral blood, collected on day 0 of AZD1222 vaccination. The sequence was collected from an adult in good health.

The CDR3 DNA reads TGTGCCAGCTCTGATGGGGGCGGCTATGGCTACACCTTC. Its protein is CASSDGGGYGYTF. This chain uses TRBV28 with TRBJ1-2; D perhaps matches TRBD1 (6 bases). CDR3 length equals 13 residues. V was pared by 8 bases and J by 4 bases, with 14 bases between. Germline V gene sequence: CDR1 MDHEN, CDR2 SYDVKM.